A single sample gave rise to the 18 T cell receptor beta chains below, sequenced in a study of CD8+ T cells in alopecia areata listed by TCRdb under 2018. The receptor library was made with the immunoSEQ multiplex PCR assay. To provide template for TCR sequencing, every sample had RNA extracted and reverse transcribed into cDNA. Entries here come from immuneACCESS through TCRdb and include only in-frame sequences with V and J called. Some clones fail to appear in such tables; in the studies checked, an unresolved V gene covers under half of the shortfall, and the cause of the remainder is unknown. Recorded for this sample are 150,000 to 200,000 clones; roughly 50% of them occurred a single time. The ten largest clones capture about 4.9% of the sample. Sequencing used CD4+ T cells sorted from blood. The origin of the receptors is a human donor in good health.

This rearrangement joins TRBV19 to TRBJ1-2, with 7 bases aligning to TRBD1. The CDR3 spans 14 residues. Germline CDR1 and CDR2: LNHDA and SQIVND (reference sequence). Germline trimming cut 4 bases from V and 4 bases from J; bases unmatched to any gene: 6. Here the CDR3 DNA reads TGTGCCAGTAGTAGAAGACAGGGCGTCTATGGCTACACCTTC. Translation gives CASSRRQGVYGYTF.

The chain employs TRBV6-1 and TRBJ1-2; 7 nucleotides agree with TRBD1. Per the germline V gene, CDR1 is MNHNS and CDR2 is SASEGT. The CDR3 sequence is 13 residues long. CDR3 coding DNA: TGTGTTCTTGCCACAGGGGACTACTATGGCTACACCTTC. Translated, it gives CVLATGDYYGYTF.

This chain connects TRBV29-1 to TRBJ2-1; D is perhaps TRBD1 or TRBD2 (5 bases each). The CDR3 is made up of 15 amino acids. V was cut by 0 bases and J by 3 bases, with 12 bases left in between. The germline gives CDR1 SQVTM, CDR2 ANQGSEA. This chain's CDR3 is CSVEEDGTIYNEQFF. The CDR3 DNA sequence: TGCAGCGTTGAAGAAGACGGGACGATCTACAATGAGCAGTTCTTC.

This clone was picked up one time. The rearrangement joins TRBV4-1 to TRBJ2-3; D perhaps matches TRBD1 (6 bases). Germline CDR1 and CDR2: MGHRA and YSYEKL. There are 15 residues in the CDR3. Trimming cost V 4 bases and J 0 bases, with 11 bases left between them. The CDR3 spells CASSRTVSSTDTQYF. The CDR3 nucleotides read TGCGCCAGCAGCCGGACAGTATCTAGCACAGATACGCAGTATTTT.

The chain couples TRBV7-6 to TRBJ1-2, with a tentative D call TRBD1 (5 bases). The CDR3 has 13 residues. Deletions cut 3 bases from V and 3 bases from J, with 8 bases between. Germline CDR1 SGHVS, CDR2 FNYEAQ. CDR3 loop: CASSLGGDYGYTF. The CDR3 nucleotides read TGTGCCAGCAGCTTGGGGGGGGACTATGGCTACACCTTC.

This sequence joins TRBV29-1 and TRBJ2-6, with TRBD2 matching 7 bases. Trimming removed 3 bases from V and 5 bases from J; junction bases left unmatched: 10. The CDR3 is 16 amino acids. In germline, CDR1 is SQVTM, CDR2 ANQGSEA. The CDR3 protein is CSVDGSGGSRANVLTF. The CDR3 DNA sequence: TGCAGCGTTGACGGGTCGGGAGGTTCAAGGGCCAACGTCCTGACTTTC.

The rearrangement joins TRBV27 to TRBJ1-1; a weak D match, TRBD1 (6 bases). The CDR3 has 16 residues. V lost 6 bases to trimming and J lost 4 bases, with 21 bases between them. Per germline, CDR1 MNHEY and CDR2 SMNVEV (reference sequence). CDR3 DNA: TGTGCCAGCAGGAGACATCCAGGGGCGGGGTCCACTGAAGCTTTCTTT. It translates to CASRRHPGAGSTEAFF.

The chain employs TRBV6-6 and TRBJ2-5; possible D gene TRBD2, 5 bases. The CDR3 is made up of 15 amino acids. Germline CDR1 MNHNY, CDR2 SVGAGI (reference sequence). V was clipped by 2 bases and J by 7 bases, with 17 bases between them. The CDR3 nucleotides read TGTGCCAGCAGTTACGGGAGACGAGCTGAAGCGACCCAGTACTTC. Protein: CASSYGRRAEATQYF.

The sample holds a few counts of this clone. The J gene is TRBJ2-5, the V gene TRBV27, with TRBD2 matching over 9 bases. J was trimmed by 7 bases and V by 7 bases; bases with no gene match: 4. CDR1 is MNHEY and CDR2 is SMNVEV in the germline V gene (reference sequence). The CDR3 loop spans 12 amino acids. This chain's CDR3 is CASNRAGGTQYF. The DNA of the CDR3 is TGTGCCAGCAATCGAGCGGGGGGGACCCAGTACTTC.

This clone was seen a few times. V usage is TRBV5-4 and J usage is TRBJ2-1, with D possibly TRBD2 on 6 matching bases. The CDR3 is 16 amino acids. Trimming left V 4 bases short and J 0 bases short, with 14 bases between. Germline CDR1 SGHNT, CDR2 YYREEE (reference sequence). The CDR3 region is CASSLEGGVSYNEQFF. The CDR3 DNA reads as TGTGCCAGCAGCCTGGAGGGCGGGGTCTCCTACAATGAGCAGTTCTTC.

The chain recombines TRBV18 with TRBJ2-1; 11 bases fit TRBD1. The CDR3 length is 15 residues. Looked up from germline, CDR1 is KGHSH and CDR2 is LQKENI. The V gene end was trimmed by 3 bases and the J gene end by 5 bases; junction bases not matched to a gene: 3. The CDR3 DNA follows: TGTGCCAGCTCACCGGGACAGGGGGGACACAATGAGCAGTTCTTC. As protein: CASSPGQGGHNEQFF.

The chain has TRBV5-1 and TRBJ2-7; 8 nucleotides line up with TRBD2. Germline V lookup: CDR1 SGHRS, CDR2 YFSETQ. This CDR3 has 15 residues. Trimming at V came to 0 bases and at J to 1 base, leaving 3 bases not matched to a gene. CDR3 in DNA: TGCGCCAGCAGCTTGGAATCTAGCGGGTCCTACGAGCAGTACTTC. This codes for CASSLESSGSYEQYF.

This clone was observed a few times. This rearrangement joins TRBV19 to TRBJ1-1; no definite D call. CDR1 and CDR2 (germline): LNHDA, SQIVND (reference sequence). The CDR3 spans 13 residues. Between the trimmed V and J ends, which lost 5 bases and 4 bases, there was a span of 11 bases. In DNA form, the CDR3 reads TGTGCCAGTAGTCCTCGTGGCAGCACTGAAGCTTTCTTT. This sequence encodes CASSPRGSTEAFF. The variable domain in full, with the rest retrieved from reference TRBV19 and TRBJ1-1, is DGGITQSPKYLFRKEGQNVTLSCEQNLNHDAMYWYRQDPGQGLRLIYYSQIVNDFQKGDIAEGYSVSREKKESFPLTVTSAQKNPTAFYLCASSPRGSTEAFFGQGTRLTVV.

This chain joins TRBV5-1 and TRBJ2-3, with 7 bases lining up with TRBD1. Trimming cost V 0 bases and J 2 bases; bases outside gene matches: 3. The V gene's germline CDR1 is SGHRS and CDR2 YFSETQ. CDR3 length: 15 amino acids. Here the CDR3 reads CASSLDRGDTDTQYF. The CDR3 region has the DNA TGCGCCAGCAGCTTGGACAGGGGTGACACAGATACGCAGTATTTT. The entire variable domain, with the rest obtained from reference TRBV5-1 and TRBJ2-3, is as follows: KAGVTQTPRYLIKTRGQQVTLSCSPISGHRSVSWYQQTPGQGLQFLFEYFSETQRNKGNFPGRFSGRQFSNSRSEMNVSTLELGDSALYLCASSLDRGDTDTQYFGPGTRLTVL.

V gene TRBV5-6 combines with J gene TRBJ2-7, with D unresolved. The CDR3 consists of 13 residues. V dropped 6 bases and J dropped 2 bases, with 12 bases sitting between them. Germline CDR1 and CDR2: SGHDT and YYEEEE. The CDR3 region is CASTLTGTYEQYF. For the CDR3, the DNA is TGTGCCAGCACCCTGACTGGAACCTACGAGCAGTACTTC.

The chain recombines TRBV2 with TRBJ2-7, with D perhaps assigned TRBD1 or TRBD2 (5 bases each). The CDR3 loop spans 14 amino acids. V was pared by 6 bases and J by 2 bases, with 14 bases between. Germline CDR1 and CDR2: SNHLY and FYNNEI. The CDR3: CASRNRDLTYEQYF. The CDR3 DNA sequence: TGTGCCAGCAGAAACCGGGACCTTACCTACGAGCAGTACTTC.

The chain couples TRBV10-1 to TRBJ2-3, with 10 positions matching TRBD2. V shed 6 bases and J 5 bases; nucleotides not matched to a gene: 2. The CDR3 contains 13 residues. The germline CDR1 and CDR2 sequences are WNHNN and SYGVQD (reference sequence). CDR3 bases: TGCGCCAGCAGCGGGACTAGCGAAGATACGCAGTATTTT. Translating gives CASSGTSEDTQYF.

The V call is TRBV25-1, the J call TRBJ1-1; no firm D call. Germline-derived CDR1 and CDR2 are MGHDK and SYGVNS. Trimming pared 4 bases from V and 6 bases from J, leaving 9 bases between. The CDR3 loop spans 12 amino acids. The CDR3 coding sequence is TGTGCCAGCAGTGGAGTTATGGCTGAAGCTTTCTTT. Its protein product is CASSGVMAEAFF.